The entry below describes one T cell receptor (beta chain). The target antigen is unknown. The data belong to a study of cytomegalovirus exposure and HLA in healthy donors. Study conclusions and caveats: Subsequent analysis found a tendency for first-cohort TCR clusters to co-occur within the 100 to 150 validation repertoires.

Profiling relied on immunoSEQ multiplex PCR, and the TCRdb table lists in-frame clones only, not all of them. This repertoire shows 45,000 to 70,000 clones, approximately 95% found once; its top ten account for roughly 6%. Between the trimmed V and J ends, which lost 5 bases and 4 bases, there was a span of 11 bases. The CDR3 consists of 13 residues. Germline V CDR1 and CDR2: SGHDN, FVKESK. The chain uses TRBV14 and TRBJ1-2; D gene unclear. The sequenced sample was PBMCs. The receptor was isolated from a woman aged 18 to 35 in good health and CMV-seronegative. CDR3 bases: TGTGCCAGCAGCGTAGAGGGCCCCTATGGCTACACCTTC. Amino acid sequence: CASSVEGPYGYTF. Variable domain in full (rest from reference TRBV14 and TRBJ1-2): EAGVTQFPSHSVIEKGQTVTLRCDPISGHDNLYWYRRVMGKEIKFLLHFVKESKQDESGMPNNRFLAERTGGTYSTLKVQPAELEDSGVYFCASSVEGPYGYTFGSGTRLTVV.